These 20 T cell receptor beta chains were all obtained from the same sample, sequenced in a study of T cell responses to AZD1222 COVID-19 vaccine (dated by TCRdb to 2020 to 2022). Library creation used the immunoSEQ multiplex PCR assay. In TCRdb, the immuneACCESS table is reduced to in-frame sequences with V and J assigned. These tables do not hold every clone; where another copy was compared, an unresolved V gene accounts for under half, and the others remain unexplained. Present in this sample are 110,000 or so clones, 88% of which were seen just once. More than 10% of the sample comes from the top ten. The time point label for this specimen denotes: baseline before first vaccination. The sample's treatment or condition label, decoded: meningococcal conjugate vaccine given as trial control. The sample in question was peripheral blood, obtained on day 0 of MenACWY control vaccination. These receptors originate from an adult in good health.

This chain connects TRBV5-8 to TRBJ1-4; the D gene is possibly TRBD1 (5 bases). V was shortened by 0 bases and J by 4 bases, with 10 bases between the two germline ends. CDR1 SGHTS and CDR2 YDEGEE come from the germline V gene. The CDR3 loop spans 15 amino acids. CDR3 residues: CASSLVGVYNEKLFF. The DNA for the CDR3 is TGTGCCAGCAGCTTGGTGGGGGTGTATAATGAAAAACTGTTTTTT. Full variable domain (rest looked up from reference TRBV5-8 and TRBJ1-4): EAGVTQSPTHLIKTRGQQATLRCSPISGHTSVYWYQQALGLGLQFLLWYDEGEERNRGNFPPRFSGRQFPNYSSELNVNALELEDSALYLCASSLVGVYNEKLFFGSGTQLSVL.

The chain has TRBV30 and TRBJ1-4; 9 bases are a match to TRBD1. The CDR3 totals 14 residues. Germline assignment: CDR1 GTSNPN and CDR2 SVGIG (reference sequence). V was clipped by 2 bases and J by 9 bases; unmatched bases: 7. The CDR3 loop is CAWSPGQGRQKLFF. The CDR3 coding sequence is TGTGCCTGGAGTCCGGGACAGGGAAGGCAAAAACTGTTTTTT.

The rearrangement uses TRBV29-1 and TRBJ1-1; D is possibly TRBD1 (6 bases). Germline values: CDR1 SQVTM, CDR2 ANQGSEA. CDR3 length: 13 amino acids. The germline V and J ends were trimmed by 8 bases and 3 bases, with 16 bases remaining between them. The CDR3 DNA sequence: TGCAGCCTTAGCACGGGGGCTTACACTGAAGCTTTCTTT. Residues: CSLSTGAYTEAFF. Together with reference TRBV29-1 and TRBJ1-1, the CDR3 gives the full variable domain: SAVISQKPSRDICQRGTSLTIQCQVDSQVTMMFWYRQQPGQSLTLIATANQGSEATYESGFVIDKFPISRPNLTFSTLTVSNMSPEDSSIYLCSLSTGAYTEAFFGQGTRLTVV.

The gene calls are TRBV27 and TRBJ1-4; 8 bases are a match to TRBD1. The V and J ends lost 4 bases and 13 bases, in that order; junction bases with no gene match: 14. From germline, CDR1 is MNHEY and CDR2 SMNVEV (reference sequence). The CDR3 covers 15 residues. The CDR3 nucleotides read TGTGCCAGCAGTTATGGACAGGGAGGTTTGAAACCACTGTTTTTT. Its translation: CASSYGQGGLKPLFF.

The chain uses TRBV15 and TRBJ1-2; 9 bases are shared with TRBD1. The J segment lost 6 bases and the V segment lost 3 bases, leaving 8 bases of the junction unmatched. The CDR3 consists of 15 residues. Germline CDR1 reads LNHNV; CDR2 reads YYDKDF (reference sequence). The CDR3: CATSSQQGAFDGYTF. The CDR3, as DNA: TGTGCCACCAGCAGTCAACAGGGGGCTTTCGATGGCTACACCTTC.

The chain carries TRBV6-5 and TRBJ1-2, with D possibly being TRBD1 (5 bases). The CDR3 runs 16 residues. Trimming removed 0 bases at V and 4 bases at J, with 15 bases between. CDR1 MNHEY and CDR2 SVGAGI come from the germline V gene. CDR3 DNA sequence: TGTGCCAGCAGTTACTCATGGGGGGGTGATGCCTATGGCTACACCTTC. Translated, it gives CASSYSWGGDAYGYTF.

The rearrangement joins TRBV6-2 or TRBV6-3 to TRBJ2-7, with D maybe TRBD1 (6 bases). Germline CDR1 MNHEY, CDR2 SVGEGT. This CDR3 is 14 amino acids long. Trimming left V 4 bases short and J 2 bases short, with 12 bases between. The CDR3 protein is CASSSRGFPYEQYF. The CDR3 DNA is TGTGCCAGCAGTTCCAGGGGATTCCCCTACGAGCAGTACTTC.

This clone is a singleton in its sample. The rearrangement uses TRBV27 and TRBJ1-4; D is unclear. Trimming pared 3 bases from V and 7 bases from J, leaving 12 bases between. There are 14 residues in the CDR3. In germline, CDR1 is MNHEY, CDR2 SMNVEV (reference sequence). CDR3 protein: CASSFGVRGEKLFF. The CDR3, as DNA: TGTGCCAGCAGTTTCGGGGTAAGAGGTGAAAAACTGTTTTTT. Supplemented by reference TRBV27 and TRBJ1-4, the full variable domain reads EAQVTQNPRYLITVTGKKLTVTCSQNMNHEYMSWYRQDPGLGLRQIYYSMNVEVTDKGDVPEGYKVSRKEKRNFPLILESPSPNQTSLYFCASSFGVRGEKLFFGSGTQLSVL.

In its sample, this clone was seen a few times. DNA of the CDR3: TGTGCCAGCAGCTTAGCAGGGCAGGGGGCAACTACTAACTATGGCTACACCTTC. It codes for CASSLAGQGATTNYGYTF. The V and J genes are TRBV7-2 and TRBJ1-2; 8 positions match TRBD1. CDR1 and CDR2 from the germline V gene are SGHTA and FQGNSA. CDR3 length: 18 amino acids. J gave up 0 bases and V 0 bases, and 9 bases lay outside the gene matches.

This chain connects TRBV28 to TRBJ1-1; D is unresolved. Germline-derived CDR1 and CDR2 are MDHEN and SYDVKM. The CDR3 is 13 residues long. V shed 7 bases and J shed 1 base, with 10 bases lying between them. CDR3 DNA: TGTGCCAGCACCCAGGAGGGGAACACTGAAGCTTTCTTT. The encoded protein is CASTQEGNTEAFF.

This chain joins TRBV19 and TRBJ1-5, with 8 nucleotides matching TRBD1. With V trimmed by 3 bases and J by 3 bases, 4 bases remained unmatched. The CDR3 is made up of 15 amino acids. The germline V gene encodes CDR1 LNHDA and CDR2 SQIVND (reference sequence). In nucleotides, the CDR3 is TGTGCCAGTAGTATTGGACAGGGATTCAATCAGCCCCAGCATTTT. Encoded protein: CASSIGQGFNQPQHF.

V gene TRBV19 combines with J gene TRBJ1-4; no clear D gene. With 6 bases removed from V and 0 bases from J, the gap between germline ends came to 8 bases. The CDR3 runs 14 residues. Per the germline V gene, CDR1 is LNHDA and CDR2 is SQIVND (reference sequence). CDR3 DNA: TGTGCCAGTAGCCCAATTGCAACTAATGAAAAACTGTTTTTT. Its translation is CASSPIATNEKLFF.

The V and J genes are TRBV2 and TRBJ1-5; D is possibly TRBD1 (6 bases). Trimming took off 7 bases at V and 4 bases at J, with 11 bases between the two ends. The CDR3 extends over 13 amino acids. Germline CDR1 and CDR2: SNHLY and FYNNEI. CDR3 nucleotides: TGTGCCAGCATCCAGGGGATAAATCAGCCCCAGCATTTT. This encodes CASIQGINQPQHF. The whole variable domain, filled in from reference TRBV2 and TRBJ1-5, reads EPEVTQTPSHQVTQMGQEVILRCVPISNHLYFYWYRQILGQKVEFLVSFYNNEISEKSEIFDDQFSVERPDGSNFTLKIRSTKLEDSAMYFCASIQGINQPQHFGDGTRLSIL.

The rearrangement joins TRBV15 to TRBJ1-4; D unresolved. The CDR3 has 16 residues. V lost 0 bases to trimming and J lost 0 bases, with 8 bases between them. The germline CDR1 and CDR2 sequences are LNHNV and YYDKDF (reference sequence). In DNA form, the CDR3 reads TGTGCCACCAGCAGAGATGCCGGGACAACTAATGAAAAACTGTTTTTT. It yields the protein CATSRDAGTTNEKLFF.

The chain recombines TRBV27 with TRBJ2-7; 9 bases fit TRBD2. This CDR3 region has 17 residues. Germline trimming cut 5 bases from V and 0 bases from J; bases unmatched to any gene: 11. Germline assignment: CDR1 MNHEY and CDR2 SMNVEV (reference sequence). The CDR3 DNA reads as TGTGCCAGCAGTAGGGGATTAGGGACTAGCAGCTCCTACGAGCAGTACTTC. It translates to CASSRGLGTSSSYEQYF.

The rearrangement uses TRBV6-5 and TRBJ1-1; D is ambiguous. The ends were cut back, 10 bases at V and 0 bases at J, with 18 bases in the middle. CDR3 length: 15 amino acids. The V gene's germline CDR1 is MNHEY and CDR2 SVGAGI. The CDR3 spells CATFSTNTMNTEAFF. The CDR3 DNA sequence: TGTGCCACCTTTTCAACAAATACCATGAACACTGAAGCTTTCTTT.

V and J are TRBV4-1 and TRBJ2-2, with D possibly matching TRBD2 (5 bases). V was cut by 3 bases and J by 4 bases, with 12 bases left in between. This CDR3 spans 15 amino acids. Germline V gene data show CDR1 as MGHRA and CDR2 as YSYEKL. CDR3 sequence: CASSQPGEGTGELFF. In nucleotides, the CDR3 is TGCGCCAGCAGCCAGCCCGGCGAGGGCACCGGGGAGCTGTTTTTT.

The CDR3 DNA follows: TGCAGCTTGAAGGCGGATACGCAGTATTTT. It is translated as CSLKADTQYF. The chain links TRBV29-1 to TRBJ2-3; D is unresolved. The CDR3 extends over 10 amino acids. Per germline, CDR1 SQVTM and CDR2 ANQGSEA. Between the trimmed V and J ends, which lost 8 bases and 6 bases, there was a span of 9 bases.

The chain has TRBV10-3 and TRBJ2-2, with 7 bases fitting TRBD2. The CDR3 is made up of 19 amino acids. Germline CDR1 and CDR2: ENHRY and SYGVKD. Trimming at V came to 2 bases and at J to 6 bases, leaving 18 bases not matched to a gene. The CDR3 region has the DNA TGTGCCATCAGTGAGAACAGTCGAGGGATTGCGGGGGACCCCGGGGAGCTGTTTTTT. Encoded protein: CAISENSRGIAGDPGELFF.

The rearrangement uses TRBV28 and TRBJ2-7; the match to TRBD2 covers 7 bases. Trimming took 3 bases from V and 7 from J; bases not matched to a gene: 9. The CDR3 spans 14 residues. From germline, CDR1 is MDHEN and CDR2 SYDVKM. In nucleotides, the CDR3 is TGTGCCAGCAGTTTCCGCCGGGGAGGGTGGGAGCAGTACTTC. Translating it yields CASSFRRGGWEQYF.